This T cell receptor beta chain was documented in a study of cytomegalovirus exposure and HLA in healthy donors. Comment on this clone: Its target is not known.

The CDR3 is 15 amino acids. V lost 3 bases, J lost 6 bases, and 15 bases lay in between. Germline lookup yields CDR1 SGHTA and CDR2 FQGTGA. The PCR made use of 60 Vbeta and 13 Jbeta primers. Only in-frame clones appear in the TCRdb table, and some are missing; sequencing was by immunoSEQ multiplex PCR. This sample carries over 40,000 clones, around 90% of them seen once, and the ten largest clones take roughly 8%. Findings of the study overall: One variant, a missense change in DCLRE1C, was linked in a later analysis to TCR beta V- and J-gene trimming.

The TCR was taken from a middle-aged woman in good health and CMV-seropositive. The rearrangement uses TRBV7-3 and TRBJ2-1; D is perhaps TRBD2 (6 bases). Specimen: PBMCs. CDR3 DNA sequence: TGTGCCAGCAGCTTTACTGGGGACTCCAGCAATGAGCAGTTCTTC. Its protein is CASSFTGDSSNEQFF. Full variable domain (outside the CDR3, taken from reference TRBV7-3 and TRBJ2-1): GAGVSQTPSNKVTEKGKYVELRCDPISGHTALYWYRQSLGQGPEFLIYFQGTGAADDSGLPNDRFFAVRPEGSVSTLKIQRTERGDSAVYLCASSFTGDSSNEQFFGPGTRLTVL.